A selection of T cell receptor beta chains follows, all from one sample in a study of blood T cell repertoires in COVID-19. Here immunoSEQ multiplex PCR was the method, and the copy in TCRdb shows in-frame clones only, minus some. Of about 360,000 clones listed, around nine tenths were seen once; the top ten hold about 7.6%. The specimen was peripheral blood. Receptor source: an older woman with COVID-19, enrolled during active disease. CDR3s include the opening cysteine and the closing phenylalanine or tryptophan. The D gene is left open where the match is weak. Not every row has a clone size; where given, it reads once, few, many or a size class.

clone size: NA
D gene: NA
CDR3 length: 16
J gene: TRBJ2-2
V gene: TRBV7-9
CDR3 DNA: TGTGCCAGCGGACGAGGGGGCGGAGGGATTGTCGGGGAGCTGTTTTTT
CDR3 protein: CASGRGGGGIVGELFF

clone size: NA
D gene: TRBD2
CDR3 length: 15
J gene: TRBJ2-3
V gene: TRBV10-1
CDR3 DNA: TGCGCCAGCAGTGAGACCACCGGGGGGACAGATACGCAGTATTTT
CDR3 protein: CASSETTGGTDTQYF

clone size: NA
D gene: TRBD1
CDR3 length: 13
J gene: TRBJ2-7
V gene: TRBV5-4
CDR3 DNA: TGTGCCAGCAGCTCCGGGACAGGGGACGAGCAGTACTTC
CDR3 protein: CASSSGTGDEQYF

clone size: NA
D gene: NA
CDR3 length: 18
J gene: TRBJ1-2
V gene: TRBV30
CDR3 DNA: TGTGCCTGGAGTGTAGGAGCCTCGTCGAGGGGGACTAACTATGGCTACACCTTC
CDR3 protein: CAWSVGASSRGTNYGYTF

clone size: NA
D gene: TRBD1
CDR3 length: 12
J gene: TRBJ2-7
V gene: TRBV30
CDR3 DNA: TGTGCCTGGGGGGACAGTAACTACGAGCAGTACTTC
CDR3 protein: CAWGDSNYEQYF

clone size: few
D gene: NA
CDR3 length: 12
J gene: TRBJ1-5
V gene: TRBV28
CDR3 DNA: TGTGCCAGCAGCCCCCAGTATCAGCCCCAGCATTTT
CDR3 protein: CASSPQYQPQHF

clone size: NA
D gene: NA
CDR3 length: 12
J gene: TRBJ2-3
V gene: TRBV12-3/TRBV12-4
CDR3 DNA: TGTGCCAGCAGTTTAGTCTCAGATACGCAGTATTTT
CDR3 protein: CASSLVSDTQYF

clone size: NA
D gene: TRBD1
CDR3 length: 17
J gene: TRBJ1-2
V gene: TRBV5-1
CDR3 DNA: TGCGCCAGCAGCCTCGTCGGGACAGGGTCGATTGGGTATGGCTACACCTTC
CDR3 protein: CASSLVGTGSIGYGYTF

clone size: NA
D gene: TRBD1
CDR3 length: 15
J gene: TRBJ2-7
V gene: TRBV4-2
CDR3 DNA: TGTGCCAGCAGCCAAGTATTGGACAGGGACTACGAGCAGTACTTC
CDR3 protein: CASSQVLDRDYEQYF

clone size: NA
D gene: NA
CDR3 length: 15
J gene: TRBJ2-2
V gene: TRBV6-5
CDR3 DNA: TGTGCCAGCAGCCTAACCGGGAGATACACCGGGGAGCTGTTTTTT
CDR3 protein: CASSLTGRYTGELFF

clone size: NA
D gene: NA
CDR3 length: 12
J gene: TRBJ2-7
V gene: TRBV30
CDR3 DNA: TGTGCCTGGAGTCGGGGAGCCTACGAGCAGTACTTC
CDR3 protein: CAWSRGAYEQYF

clone size: NA
D gene: NA
CDR3 length: 16
J gene: TRBJ2-1
V gene: TRBV5-4
CDR3 DNA: TGTGCCAGCAGCTTGGGGGCGTGGAGGGCCTACAATGAGCAGTTCTTC
CDR3 protein: CASSLGAWRAYNEQFF

clone size: NA
D gene: NA
CDR3 length: 11
J gene: TRBJ2-3
V gene: TRBV7-2
CDR3 DNA: TGTGCCAGCAGCTTTTTCGGTACGCAGTATTTT
CDR3 protein: CASSFFGTQYF

clone size: few
D gene: TRBD1
CDR3 length: 16
J gene: TRBJ2-7
V gene: TRBV9
CDR3 DNA: TGTGCCAGCATCCTAAAGGGGACAGGGGAGATAGGGGAGCAGTACTTC
CDR3 protein: CASILKGTGEIGEQYF

clone size: once
D gene: TRBD1
CDR3 length: 15
J gene: TRBJ1-3
V gene: TRBV6-5
CDR3 DNA: TGTGCCAGCAGTCGGACAGGTAGCTCTGGAAACACCATATATTTT
CDR3 protein: CASSRTGSSGNTIYF

clone size: NA
D gene: TRBD1
CDR3 length: 16
J gene: TRBJ1-2
V gene: TRBV5-6
CDR3 DNA: TGTGCCAGCAGCCTTTATCGGTTCGACAGGGACTATGGCTACACCTTC
CDR3 protein: CASSLYRFDRDYGYTF

clone size: NA
D gene: TRBD2
CDR3 length: 15
J gene: TRBJ2-7
V gene: TRBV9
CDR3 DNA: TGTGCCAGCAGCCCCTCAGGGCGGGGGGGCTACGAGCAGTACTTC
CDR3 protein: CASSPSGRGGYEQYF

clone size: once
D gene: NA
CDR3 length: 13
J gene: TRBJ2-7
V gene: TRBV10-3
CDR3 DNA: TGTGCCATCAGTGACATCAGTTCCTACGAGCAGTACTTC
CDR3 protein: CAISDISSYEQYF

clone size: NA
D gene: NA
CDR3 length: 11
J gene: TRBJ2-7
V gene: TRBV2
CDR3 DNA: TGTGCCAGCAGTGACACTCGCGAGCAGTACTTC
CDR3 protein: CASSDTREQYF

clone size: few
D gene: NA
CDR3 length: 14
J gene: TRBJ1-1
V gene: TRBV5-1
CDR3 DNA: TGCGCCAGCAGCCCCCAGGTCGGGAACACTGAAGCTTTCTTT
CDR3 protein: CASSPQVGNTEAFF

clone size: NA
D gene: NA
CDR3 length: 16
J gene: TRBJ1-2
V gene: TRBV21-1
CDR3 DNA: TGTGCCAGCAGCAAAGTCCGGGACAGGCCATCCTATGGCTACACCTTC
CDR3 protein: CASSKVRDRPSYGYTF

clone size: NA
D gene: NA
CDR3 length: 13
J gene: TRBJ2-1
V gene: TRBV12-5
CDR3 DNA: TGTGCTAGTGGTTTGATGGGGGCCAATGAGCAGTTCTTC
CDR3 protein: CASGLMGANEQFF

clone size: NA
D gene: TRBD1
CDR3 length: 15
J gene: TRBJ1-2
V gene: TRBV23-1
CDR3 DNA: TGCGCCAGCAGTCAAGACAGGGGTTCAAGCTATGGCTACACCTTC
CDR3 protein: CASSQDRGSSYGYTF

clone size: NA
D gene: NA
CDR3 length: 15
J gene: TRBJ1-1
V gene: TRBV10-3
CDR3 DNA: TGTGCCATCAGTGACCCCTACAGGGCGGGCACTGAAGCTTTCTTT
CDR3 protein: CAISDPYRAGTEAFF

clone size: once
D gene: NA
CDR3 length: 13
J gene: TRBJ1-6
V gene: TRBV11-3
CDR3 DNA: TGTGCCAGCAGCTTAGACACTTTTTCACCCCTCCACTTT
CDR3 protein: CASSLDTFSPLHF